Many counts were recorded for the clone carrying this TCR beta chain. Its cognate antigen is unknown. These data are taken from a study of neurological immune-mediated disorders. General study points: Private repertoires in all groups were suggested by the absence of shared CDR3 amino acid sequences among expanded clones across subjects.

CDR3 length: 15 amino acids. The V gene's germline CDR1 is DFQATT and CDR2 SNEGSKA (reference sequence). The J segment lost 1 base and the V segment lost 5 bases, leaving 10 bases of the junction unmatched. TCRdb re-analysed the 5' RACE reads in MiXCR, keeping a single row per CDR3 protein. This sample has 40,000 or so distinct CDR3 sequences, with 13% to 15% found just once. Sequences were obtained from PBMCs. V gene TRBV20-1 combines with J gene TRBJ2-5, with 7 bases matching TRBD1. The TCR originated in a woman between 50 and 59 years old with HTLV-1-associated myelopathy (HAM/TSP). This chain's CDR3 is CSADLRTGRQETQYF. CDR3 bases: TGCAGTGCTGACCTTCGGACAGGCCGCCAAGAGACCCAGTACTTC.